This entry lists 16 T cell receptor beta chains sequenced from one sample in a study of CD8 T cells in ankylosing spondylitis. Study observations and caveats: A TCR beta motif of 7 to 9 highly homologous variants seemed to mark ankylosing spondylitis blood.

TCRdb re-analysed the 5' RACE reads in MiXCR, keeping a single row per CDR3 protein. This table holds around 490,000 distinct CDR3 sequences, under 5.5% found once. No antigen has been assigned to these receptors. The sequenced sample consisted of blood, either unsorted or a sorted T cell fraction (not recorded which). The receptors were gathered from a male donor with ankylosing spondylitis.

This clonotype has ten or more counts. The chain recombines TRBV12-3 or TRBV12-4 with TRBJ2-5, with 7 bases identical to TRBD2. CDR3 length equals 15 residues. Germline trimming cut 6 bases from V and 0 bases from J; bases unmatched to any gene: 7. As DNA, the CDR3 is TGTGCCAGCAGCCTTAGCGGGTATTACCAAGAGACCCAGTACTTC. Amino acid sequence: CASSLSGYYQETQYF.

This clonotype has a count of ten or more. The rearrangement joins TRBV5-6 to TRBJ2-3; D remains ambiguous. Germline V gives CDR1 SGHDT, CDR2 YYEEEE. Between the trimmed V and J ends, which lost 0 bases and 4 bases, there was a span of 9 bases. The CDR3 has 14 residues. CDR3 protein: CASSLARRADTQYF. CDR3 DNA: TGTGCCAGCAGCTTGGCCCGCCGAGCAGATACGCAGTATTTT.

Ten or more counts support this clonotype. J is TRBJ1-4 and V is TRBV7-9, with TRBD1 identical over 9 bases. This CDR3 contains 14 residues. Germline-derived CDR1 and CDR2 are SEHNR and FQNEAQ (reference sequence). Trimming took 7 bases from V and 7 from J; bases not matched to a gene: 7. The CDR3, as DNA: TGTGCCAGCACCACCGGGACAGGGAGTGAAAAACTGTTTTTT. It translates to CASTTGTGSEKLFF.

The sample holds many counts of this clonotype. J is TRBJ2-7 and V is TRBV20-1; 9 nucleotides line up with TRBD1. This CDR3 has 15 residues. With V trimmed by 6 bases and J by 0 bases, 9 bases remained unmatched. Germline loops: CDR1 DFQATT, CDR2 SNEGSKA (reference sequence). The CDR3 is CSARLRQGGSYEQYF. As DNA, the CDR3 is TGCAGTGCCCGCCTCAGACAGGGGGGCTCCTACGAGCAGTACTTC.

Ten or more counts support this clonotype. The chain recombines TRBV15 with TRBJ2-7, with unresolved D. Trimming took 4 bases from V and 2 from J, leaving 15 bases between them. Germline V gene data show CDR1 as LNHNV and CDR2 as YYDKDF (reference sequence). This CDR3 has 15 amino acids. Here the CDR3 DNA reads TGTGCCACCAGCATCTATCTAAACGGAGCCTACGAGCAGTACTTC. As protein: CATSIYLNGAYEQYF.

V usage is TRBV9 and J usage is TRBJ2-2; maybe TRBD1 (6 bases). V was trimmed by 9 bases and J by 0 bases, leaving 15 bases between them. CDR1 is SGDLS and CDR2 is YYNGEE in the germline V gene. This CDR3 is 15 amino acids long. The CDR3 loop is CATRGGSANTGELFF. CDR3 in DNA: TGTGCCACCAGGGGCGGATCCGCGAACACCGGGGAGCTGTTTTTT. The variable domain in full, with the rest retrieved from reference TRBV9 and TRBJ2-2, is DSGVTQTPKHLITATGQRVTLRCSPRSGDLSVYWYQQSLDQGLQFLIQYYNGEERAKGNILERFSAQQFPDLHSELNLSSLELGDSALYFCATRGGSANTGELFFGEGSRLTVL.

This clonotype was recorded many times. The rearrangement joins TRBV5-1 to TRBJ1-5; TRBD1 is a possible D gene (6 bases). The V gene lost 0 bases and the J gene lost 2 bases, with 15 bases spanning the gap. CDR1 is SGHRS and CDR2 is YFSETQ in the germline V gene. The CDR3 spans 17 residues. DNA of the CDR3: TGCGCCAGCAGCTTGGGGACAGCAGGTCTGGGCAATCAGCCCCAGCATTTT. Translating it yields CASSLGTAGLGNQPQHF.

This clonotype was seen at least ten times. V usage is TRBV21-1 and J usage is TRBJ2-1; TRBD2, as called in the table, went unchecked against the DNA. TRBV21-1 represents a pseudogene. The CDR3 consists of 17 residues. In DNA form, the CDR3 reads TGTGCCAGCAGCAAAGGAGGACTAGCGGGAGACTACAATGAGCAGTTCTTC. Translated, it gives CASSKGGLAGDYNEQFF.

This clonotype was picked up many times. The chain uses TRBV12-3 or TRBV12-4 and TRBJ2-2; D remains unclear. This CDR3 has 11 amino acids. Trimming pared 6 bases from V and 6 bases from J, leaving 5 bases between. The CDR3 DNA reads as TGTGCCAGCAGAGATGCCGGGGAGCTGTTTTTT. Residues: CASRDAGELFF.

This clonotype was recorded at least ten times. V is TRBV12-5 and J is TRBJ2-4; D possibly corresponds to TRBD1 (6 bases). V lost 1 base and J 7 bases, leaving 11 bases between the germline ends. CDR3 length equals 14 residues. Germline CDR1 and CDR2: LGHNT and FRNRAP. The CDR3 is CASGLGRRGNIQYF. The CDR3, as DNA: TGTGCTAGTGGTTTGGGGCGAAGGGGGAACATTCAGTACTTC.

Ten or more counts support this clonotype. The J gene is TRBJ1-2, the V gene TRBV20-1; weak D call: TRBD1 (5 bases). The V end was cut by 5 bases, the J end by 8 bases, with 21 bases between. Germline V CDR1 and CDR2: DFQATT, SNEGSKA (reference sequence). The CDR3 totals 14 residues. CDR3: CSAHNNIRVGGYTF. The CDR3 DNA sequence: TGCAGTGCTCATAACAATATCAGGGTAGGGGGCTACACCTTC.

This clonotype was counted between two and nine times. The V and J genes are TRBV9 and TRBJ1-5; 9 nucleotides match TRBD1. V trimming: 4 bases; J trimming: 6 bases; junction bases outside the gene matches: 8. This CDR3 region has 15 residues. Germline V gene lookup returns CDR1 SGDLS and CDR2 YYNGEE. CDR3 nucleotide sequence: TGTGCCAGCAGCTTTGGGACAGGGAAGAGTCAGCCCCAGCATTTT. It yields the protein CASSFGTGKSQPQHF.

There are many counts of this clonotype. The rearrangement uses TRBV7-8 and TRBJ2-5, with TRBD2 as a possible D gene (6 bases). The CDR3 totals 16 residues. Germline V gene lookup returns CDR1 SGHVS and CDR2 FQNEAQ. V lost 4 bases, J lost 5 bases, and 20 bases lay in between. The CDR3 coding sequence is TGTGCCAGCAGCTCTCGGCCGGGGACTTCAATCGAGACCCAGTACTTC. Translation gives CASSSRPGTSIETQYF.

This clonotype was observed many times. The rearrangement links TRBV5-1 to TRBJ2-3, with 10 bases fitting TRBD2. This CDR3 region has 14 residues. The germline gives CDR1 SGHRS, CDR2 YFSETQ. V lost 1 base, J lost 4 bases, and 0 bases stayed unmatched. The CDR3, as DNA: TGCGCCAGCAGCTTGCTAGCGGGGGCAGATACGCAGTATTTT. Encoded protein: CASSLLAGADTQYF. The complete variable domain, with remaining parts taken from reference TRBV5-1 and TRBJ2-3, reads KAGVTQTPRYLIKTRGQQVTLSCSPISGHRSVSWYQQTPGQGLQFLFEYFSETQRNKGNFPGRFSGRQFSNSRSEMNVSTLELGDSALYLCASSLLAGADTQYFGPGTRLTVL.

This clonotype was seen at least ten times. The V call is TRBV20-1, the J call TRBJ1-1, with a tentative D call TRBD1 (5 bases). Trimming left V 3 bases short and J 3 bases short, with 11 bases between. The germline CDR1 and CDR2 sequences are DFQATT and SNEGSKA (reference sequence). The CDR3 is 13 amino acids. The CDR3 DNA is TGCAGTGCTAGGACAGAGGCCTACACTGAAGCTTTCTTT. Translating it yields CSARTEAYTEAFF.

For the CDR3, the DNA is TGCGCCAGCAGCCAACAAGACAAGCAAGAGACCCAGTACTTC. Protein sequence: CASSQQDKQETQYF. The chain uses TRBV4-3 and TRBJ2-5, with unresolved D. V was pared by 2 bases and J by 2 bases, with 9 bases between. The CDR3 extends over 14 amino acids. In germline, CDR1 is LGHNA, CDR2 YSLEER.